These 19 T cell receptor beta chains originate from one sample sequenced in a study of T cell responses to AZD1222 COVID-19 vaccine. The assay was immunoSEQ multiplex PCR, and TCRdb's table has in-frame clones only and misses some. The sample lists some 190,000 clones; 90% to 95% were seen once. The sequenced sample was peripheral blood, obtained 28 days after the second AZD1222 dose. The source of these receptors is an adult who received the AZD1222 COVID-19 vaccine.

CDR3 sequence: CASTLRGSQPQHF. CDR3 sequence (DNA): TGTGCCAGCACCCTTAGGGGTTCCCAGCCCCAGCATTTT. This chain connects TRBV12-3 or TRBV12-4 to TRBJ1-5; possible D gene TRBD1, 5 bases. Trimming cost V 7 bases and J 7 bases, with 14 bases left between them. The CDR3 contains 13 residues.

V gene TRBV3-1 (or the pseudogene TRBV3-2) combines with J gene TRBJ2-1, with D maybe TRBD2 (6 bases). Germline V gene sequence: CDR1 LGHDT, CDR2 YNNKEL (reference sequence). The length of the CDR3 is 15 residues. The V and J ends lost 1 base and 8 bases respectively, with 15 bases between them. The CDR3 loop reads CASSQVLARYYEQFF. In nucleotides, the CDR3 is TGTGCCAGCAGCCAAGTACTAGCCCGGTACTATGAGCAGTTCTTC.

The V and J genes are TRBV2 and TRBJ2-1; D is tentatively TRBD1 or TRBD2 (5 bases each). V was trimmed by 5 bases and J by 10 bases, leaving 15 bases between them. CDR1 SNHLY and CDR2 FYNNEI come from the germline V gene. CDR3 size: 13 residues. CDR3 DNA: TGTGCCAGCAGTACCAGTACTAGGGGAGAGCAGTTCTTC. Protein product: CASSTSTRGEQFF. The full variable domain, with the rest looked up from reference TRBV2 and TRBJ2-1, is EPEVTQTPSHQVTQMGQEVILRCVPISNHLYFYWYRQILGQKVEFLVSFYNNEISEKSEIFDDQFSVERPDGSNFTLKIRSTKLEDSAMYFCASSTSTRGEQFFGPGTRLTVL.

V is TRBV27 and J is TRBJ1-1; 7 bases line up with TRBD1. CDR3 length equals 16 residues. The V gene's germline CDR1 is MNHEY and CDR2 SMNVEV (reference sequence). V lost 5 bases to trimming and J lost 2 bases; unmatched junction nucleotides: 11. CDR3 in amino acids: CASSPRMRGLNTEAFF. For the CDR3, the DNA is TGTGCCAGCAGTCCCCGTATGAGGGGGCTCAACACTGAAGCTTTCTTT.

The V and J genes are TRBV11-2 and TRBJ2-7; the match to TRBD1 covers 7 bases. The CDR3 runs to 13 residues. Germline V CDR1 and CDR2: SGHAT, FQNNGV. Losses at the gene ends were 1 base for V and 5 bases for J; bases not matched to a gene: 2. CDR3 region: CASSLGGGHEQYF. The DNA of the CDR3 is TGTGCCAGCAGCTTAGGAGGGGGCCACGAGCAGTACTTC.

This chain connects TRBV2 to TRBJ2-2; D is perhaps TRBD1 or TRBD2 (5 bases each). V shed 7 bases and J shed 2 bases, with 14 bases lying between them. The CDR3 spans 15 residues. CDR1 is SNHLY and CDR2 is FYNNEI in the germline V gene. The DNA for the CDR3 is TGTGCCAGCATGGTTGGGACGGCAAACACCGGGGAGCTGTTTTTT. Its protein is CASMVGTANTGELFF.

The CDR3 region has the DNA TGTGCCAGCAGTTTTTCAGGGGTCGGTCAGCCCCAGCATTTT. This encodes CASSFSGVGQPQHF. The chain carries TRBV27 and TRBJ1-5; D perhaps matches TRBD1 (6 bases). The V gene lost 3 bases and the J gene lost 6 bases, with 12 bases spanning the gap. Germline V lookup: CDR1 MNHEY, CDR2 SMNVEV (reference sequence). CDR3 size: 14 residues.

CDR3 nucleotides: TGTGCCAGCTCATCACGACTAGCCGGATCCTACAATGAGCAGTTCTTC. It translates to CASSSRLAGSYNEQFF. The rearrangement links TRBV18 to TRBJ2-1; 7 bases are shared with TRBD2. Germline V lookup: CDR1 KGHSH, CDR2 LQKENI. Trimming removed 5 bases from V and 1 base from J; junction bases left unmatched: 8. CDR3 length equals 16 residues.

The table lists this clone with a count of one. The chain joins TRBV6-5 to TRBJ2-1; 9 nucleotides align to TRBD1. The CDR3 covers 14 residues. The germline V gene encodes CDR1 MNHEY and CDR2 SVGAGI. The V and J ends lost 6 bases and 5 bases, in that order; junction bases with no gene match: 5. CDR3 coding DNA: TGTGCCAGCAGGGGGGACAGGGCAAACAATGAGCAGTTCTTC. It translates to CASRGDRANNEQFF.

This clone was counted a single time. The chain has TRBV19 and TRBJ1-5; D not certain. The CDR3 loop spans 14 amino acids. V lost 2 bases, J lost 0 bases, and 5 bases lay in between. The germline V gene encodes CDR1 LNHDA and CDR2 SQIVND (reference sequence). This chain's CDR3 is CASSISGSNQPQHF. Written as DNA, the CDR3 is TGTGCCAGTAGTATATCCGGTAGCAATCAGCCCCAGCATTTT.

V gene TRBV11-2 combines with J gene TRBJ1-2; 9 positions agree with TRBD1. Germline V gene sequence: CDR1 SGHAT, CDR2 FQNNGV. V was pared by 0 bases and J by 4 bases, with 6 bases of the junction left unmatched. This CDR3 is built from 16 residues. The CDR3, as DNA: TGTGCCAGCAGCTTAGATGGACAGGGGAGCATCTATGGCTACACCTTC. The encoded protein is CASSLDGQGSIYGYTF.

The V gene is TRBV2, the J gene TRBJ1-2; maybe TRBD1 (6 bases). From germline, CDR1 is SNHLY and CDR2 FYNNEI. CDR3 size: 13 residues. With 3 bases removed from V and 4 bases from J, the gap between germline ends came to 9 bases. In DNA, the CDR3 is TGTGCCAGCAGTGAGGGGGGCGGCTATGGCTACACCTTC. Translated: CASSEGGGYGYTF.

This CDR3 reads CAWRPAPGTGQFF. The CDR3 DNA sequence: TGTGCCTGGAGGCCCGCCCCGGGGACAGGGCAGTTCTTC. This rearrangement joins TRBV30 to TRBJ2-1; 8 bases map to TRBD1. The CDR3 sequence is 13 residues long. After removal of 3 bases from V and 12 bases from J, the junction contained 10 bases not matched to a gene. Per the germline V gene, CDR1 is GTSNPN and CDR2 is SVGIG (reference sequence).

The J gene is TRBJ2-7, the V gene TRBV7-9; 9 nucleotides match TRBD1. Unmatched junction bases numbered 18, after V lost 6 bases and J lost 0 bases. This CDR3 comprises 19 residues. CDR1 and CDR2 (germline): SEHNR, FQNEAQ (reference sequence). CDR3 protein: CASSRGWGTGLTSSYEQYF. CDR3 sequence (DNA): TGTGCCAGCAGTCGGGGCTGGGGGACAGGGCTTACGAGCTCCTACGAGCAGTACTTC.

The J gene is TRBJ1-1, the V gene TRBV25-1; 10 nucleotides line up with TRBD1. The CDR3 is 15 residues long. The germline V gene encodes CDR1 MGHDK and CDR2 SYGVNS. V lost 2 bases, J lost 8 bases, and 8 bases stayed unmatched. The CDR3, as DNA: TGTGCCAGCAGTGAAATGGGACAGGGGAATAGGGAAGCTTTCTTT. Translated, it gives CASSEMGQGNREAFF.

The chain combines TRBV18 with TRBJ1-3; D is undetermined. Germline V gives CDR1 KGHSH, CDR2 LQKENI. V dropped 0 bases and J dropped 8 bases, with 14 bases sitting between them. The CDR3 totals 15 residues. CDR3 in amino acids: CASSPPGPQTDTIYF. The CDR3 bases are TGTGCCAGCTCACCACCCGGGCCCCAAACGGACACCATATATTTT.

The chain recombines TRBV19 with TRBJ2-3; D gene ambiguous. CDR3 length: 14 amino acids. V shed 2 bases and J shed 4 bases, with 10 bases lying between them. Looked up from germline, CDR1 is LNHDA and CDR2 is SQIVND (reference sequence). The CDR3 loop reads CASSIILGADTQYF. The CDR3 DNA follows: TGTGCCAGTAGTATAATTCTAGGTGCAGATACGCAGTATTTT.

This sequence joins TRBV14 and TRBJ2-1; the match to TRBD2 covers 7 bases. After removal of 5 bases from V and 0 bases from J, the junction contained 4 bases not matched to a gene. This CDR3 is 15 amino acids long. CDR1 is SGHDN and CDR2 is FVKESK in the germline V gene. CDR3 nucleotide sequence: TGTGCCAGCAGCTCGCTAGCGGTCTCCTACAATGAGCAGTTCTTC. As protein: CASSSLAVSYNEQFF.

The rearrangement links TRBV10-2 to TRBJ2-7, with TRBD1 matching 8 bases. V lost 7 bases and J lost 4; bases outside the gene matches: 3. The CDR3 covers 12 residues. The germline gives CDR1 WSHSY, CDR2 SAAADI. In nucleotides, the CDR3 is TGCGCCAGCAATGACAGGGGTTACGAGCAGTACTTC. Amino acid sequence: CASNDRGYEQYF.